The source of this TCR beta chain is a study of response to subunit inactivated influenza vaccine. Whole-study results and caveats: It was the authors' suggestion that each seasonal influenza vaccination recruits few new T cells.

This clonotype was observed a few times. Antigen: not known. V was cut by 0 bases and J by 3 bases, with 14 bases left in between. Germline V gene sequence: CDR1 DFQATT, CDR2 SNEGSKA (reference sequence). The CDR3 runs 15 residues. TCRdb re-called the RT-PCR reads through MiXCR, storing one row per CDR3 protein. The sample shows about 150,000 distinct CDR3 sequences, around a tenth of them seen only once. The V gene is TRBV20-1, the J gene TRBJ1-2; D uncertain. The material was CD8+ T cells sorted from PBMCs, obtained around 25 months after vaccination. The sequence was collected from a man aged 45 to 75 who received an inactivated influenza vaccine. The CDR3: CSARDRALRHYGYTF. The CDR3, as DNA: TGCAGTGCTAGAGATCGGGCCCTAAGACACTATGGCTACACCTTC.